The clone carrying this TCR beta chain was observed once. This entry is derived from a study of blood T cell repertoires in COVID-19. On the study more broadly: In each case, the material was cDNA or gDNA derived from T cells, B-cell-depleted T cells, or PBMCs.

As processed by the authors: Reference gene primer amplification gave nucleated cell count estimates. The data were produced by immunoSEQ multiplex PCR, yet TCRdb's version contains in-frame clones alone and is incomplete. V and J calls and clone size are as listed in that table; D and trimming were resolved from the DNA. The data show under 95,000 clones, 80% to 90% seen once. The length of the CDR3 is 16 residues. Per germline, CDR1 SGHNT and CDR2 YYREEE (reference sequence). Trimming cost V 5 bases and J 8 bases, with 25 bases left between them. The rearrangement uses TRBV5-4 and TRBJ1-2, with D hard to call. The sample consisted of peripheral blood. This TCR was sampled from a woman aged 45 to 65 with acute or convalescent COVID-19. This CDR3 reads CASSPGYGPTTRGYTF. The CDR3 bases are TGTGCCAGCAGTCCCGGATACGGCCCCACCACGAGGGGCTACACCTTC.